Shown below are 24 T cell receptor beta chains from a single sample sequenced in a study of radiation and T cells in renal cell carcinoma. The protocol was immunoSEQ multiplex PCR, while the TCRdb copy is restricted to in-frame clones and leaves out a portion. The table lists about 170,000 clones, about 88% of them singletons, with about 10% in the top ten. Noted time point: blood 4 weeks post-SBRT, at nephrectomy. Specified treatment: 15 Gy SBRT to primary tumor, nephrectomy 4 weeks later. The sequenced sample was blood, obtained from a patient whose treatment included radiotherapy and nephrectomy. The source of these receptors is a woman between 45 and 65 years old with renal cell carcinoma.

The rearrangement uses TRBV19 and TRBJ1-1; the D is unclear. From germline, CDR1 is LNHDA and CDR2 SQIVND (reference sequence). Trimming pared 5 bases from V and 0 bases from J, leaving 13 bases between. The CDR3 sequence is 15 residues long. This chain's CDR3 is CASSQAGRMNTEAFF. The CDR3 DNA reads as TGTGCCAGTAGTCAGGCCGGACGGATGAACACTGAAGCTTTCTTT.

For the CDR3, the DNA is TGTGCCTGGGCAGGGGGCGGAGGCTACACCTTC. Its translation is CAWAGGGGYTF. The chain is built from TRBV30 and TRBJ1-2; 8 bases agree with TRBD1. Germline trimming cut 5 bases from V and 8 bases from J; bases unmatched to any gene: 4. Germline CDR1 reads GTSNPN; CDR2 reads SVGIG (reference sequence). The CDR3 consists of 11 residues.

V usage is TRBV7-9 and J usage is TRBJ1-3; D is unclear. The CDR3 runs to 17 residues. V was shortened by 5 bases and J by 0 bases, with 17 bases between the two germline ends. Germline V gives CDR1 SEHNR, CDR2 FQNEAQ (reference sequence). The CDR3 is CASSRWRRSGSGNTIYF. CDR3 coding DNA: TGTGCCAGCAGCCGGTGGAGGCGAAGTGGCTCTGGAAACACCATATATTTT.

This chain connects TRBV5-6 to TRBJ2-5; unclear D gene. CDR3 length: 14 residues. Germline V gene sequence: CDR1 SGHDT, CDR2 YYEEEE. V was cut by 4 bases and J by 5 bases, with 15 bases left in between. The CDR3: CASSRRTLGETQYF. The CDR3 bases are TGTGCCAGCAGCCGCCGGACCTTAGGGGAGACCCAGTACTTC.

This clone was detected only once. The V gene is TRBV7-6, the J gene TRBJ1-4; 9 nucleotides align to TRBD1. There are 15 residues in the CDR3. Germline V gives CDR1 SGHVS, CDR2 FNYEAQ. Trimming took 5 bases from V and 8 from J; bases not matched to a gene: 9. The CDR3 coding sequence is TGTGCCAGCAGCACGAACAGGGGGCTAAGAGAAAAACTGTTTTTT. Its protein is CASSTNRGLREKLFF.

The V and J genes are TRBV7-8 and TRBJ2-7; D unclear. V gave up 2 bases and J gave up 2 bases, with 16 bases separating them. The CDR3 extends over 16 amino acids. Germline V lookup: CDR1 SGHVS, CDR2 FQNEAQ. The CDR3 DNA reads TGTGCCAGCAGCTTATCTCTACAGTTGATTCCCTACGAGCAGTACTTC. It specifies CASSLSLQLIPYEQYF.

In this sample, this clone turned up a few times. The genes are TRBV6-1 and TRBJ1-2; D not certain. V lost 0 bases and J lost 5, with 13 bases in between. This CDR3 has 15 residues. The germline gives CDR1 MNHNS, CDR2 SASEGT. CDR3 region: CASSEAEGSRYGYTF. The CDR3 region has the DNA TGTGCCAGCAGTGAAGCGGAAGGCTCGCGGTATGGCTACACCTTC.

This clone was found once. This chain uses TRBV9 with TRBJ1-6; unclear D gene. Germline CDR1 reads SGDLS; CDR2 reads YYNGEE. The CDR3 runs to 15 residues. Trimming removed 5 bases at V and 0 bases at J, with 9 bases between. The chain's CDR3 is CASSGLSSYNSPLHF. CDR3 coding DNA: TGTGCCAGCAGTGGATTGAGCTCCTATAATTCACCCCTCCACTTT.

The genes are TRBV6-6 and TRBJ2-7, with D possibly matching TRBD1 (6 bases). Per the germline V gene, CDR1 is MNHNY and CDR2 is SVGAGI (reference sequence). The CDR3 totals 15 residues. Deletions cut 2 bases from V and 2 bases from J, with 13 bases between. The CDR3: CASSYAQGRTYEQYF. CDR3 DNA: TGTGCCAGCAGTTACGCCCAGGGGCGAACCTACGAGCAGTACTTC.

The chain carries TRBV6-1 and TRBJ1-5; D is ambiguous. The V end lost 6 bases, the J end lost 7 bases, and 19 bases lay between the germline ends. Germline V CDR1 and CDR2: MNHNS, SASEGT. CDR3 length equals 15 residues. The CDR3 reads CASSAGRVGSQPQHF. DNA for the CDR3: TGTGCCAGCAGCGCCGGAAGGGTCGGGTCCCAGCCCCAGCATTTT.

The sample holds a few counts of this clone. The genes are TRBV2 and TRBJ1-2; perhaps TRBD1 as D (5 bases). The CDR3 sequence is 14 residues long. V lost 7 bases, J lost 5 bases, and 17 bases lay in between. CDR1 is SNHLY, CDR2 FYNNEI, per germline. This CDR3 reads CASTGGVGSYGYTF. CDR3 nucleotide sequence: TGTGCCAGCACTGGGGGGGTGGGATCATATGGCTACACCTTC.

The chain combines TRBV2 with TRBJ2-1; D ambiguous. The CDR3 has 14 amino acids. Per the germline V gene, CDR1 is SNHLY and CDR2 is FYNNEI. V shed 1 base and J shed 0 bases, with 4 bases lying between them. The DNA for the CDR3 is TGTGCCAGCAGTGAAGACAGCTCCTACAATGAGCAGTTCTTC. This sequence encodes CASSEDSSYNEQFF.

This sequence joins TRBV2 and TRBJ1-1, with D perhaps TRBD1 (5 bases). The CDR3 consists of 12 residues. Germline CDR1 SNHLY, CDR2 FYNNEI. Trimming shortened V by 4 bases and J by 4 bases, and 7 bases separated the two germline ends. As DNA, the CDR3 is TGTGCCAGCAGTGTCAGGGCCACTGAAGCTTTCTTT. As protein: CASSVRATEAFF. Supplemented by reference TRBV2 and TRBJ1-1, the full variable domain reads EPEVTQTPSHQVTQMGQEVILRCVPISNHLYFYWYRQILGQKVEFLVSFYNNEISEKSEIFDDQFSVERPDGSNFTLKIRSTKLEDSAMYFCASSVRATEAFFGQGTRLTVV.

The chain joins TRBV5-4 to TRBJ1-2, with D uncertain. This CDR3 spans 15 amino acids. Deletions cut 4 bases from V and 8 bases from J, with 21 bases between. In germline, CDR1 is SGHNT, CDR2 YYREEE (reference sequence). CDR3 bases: TGTGCCAGCAGCCTCGACCTCTTAAGTGTAGAGGGCTACACCTTC. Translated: CASSLDLLSVEGYTF. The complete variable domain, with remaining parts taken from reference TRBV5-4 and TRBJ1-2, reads ETGVTQSPTHLIKTRGQQVTLRCSSQSGHNTVSWYQQALGQGPQFIFQYYREEENGRGNFPPRFSGLQFPNYSSELNVNALELDDSALYLCASSLDLLSVEGYTFGSGTRLTVV.

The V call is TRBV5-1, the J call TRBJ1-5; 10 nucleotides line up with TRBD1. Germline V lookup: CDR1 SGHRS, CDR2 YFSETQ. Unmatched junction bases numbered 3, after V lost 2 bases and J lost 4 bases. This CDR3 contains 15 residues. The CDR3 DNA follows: TGCGCCAGCAGCTTATGGGACAGGGGAAATCAGCCCCAGCATTTT. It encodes CASSLWDRGNQPQHF.

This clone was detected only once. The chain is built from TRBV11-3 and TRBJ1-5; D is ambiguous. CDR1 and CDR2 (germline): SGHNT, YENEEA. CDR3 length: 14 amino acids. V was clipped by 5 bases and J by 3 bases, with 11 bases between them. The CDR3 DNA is TGTGCCAGCAGCCGCGACCGAATCAATCAGCCCCAGCATTTT. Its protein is CASSRDRINQPQHF.

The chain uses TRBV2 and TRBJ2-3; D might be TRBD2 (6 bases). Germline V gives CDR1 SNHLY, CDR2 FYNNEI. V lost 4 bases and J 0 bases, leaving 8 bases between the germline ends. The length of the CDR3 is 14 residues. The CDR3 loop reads CASSAGTSTDTQYF. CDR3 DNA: TGTGCCAGCAGTGCCGGGACTAGCACAGATACGCAGTATTTT.

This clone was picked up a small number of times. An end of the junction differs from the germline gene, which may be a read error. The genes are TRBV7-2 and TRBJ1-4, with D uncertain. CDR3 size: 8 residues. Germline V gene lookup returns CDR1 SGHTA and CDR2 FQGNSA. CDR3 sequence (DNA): TGTGCCAGCAGCCCACCCGTTTTT. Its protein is CASSPPVF.

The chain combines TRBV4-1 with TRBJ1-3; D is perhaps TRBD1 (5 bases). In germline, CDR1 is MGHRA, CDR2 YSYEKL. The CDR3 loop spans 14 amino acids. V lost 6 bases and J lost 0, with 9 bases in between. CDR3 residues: CASSPGASGNTIYF. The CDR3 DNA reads TGCGCCAGCAGTCCCGGGGCCTCTGGAAACACCATATATTTT.

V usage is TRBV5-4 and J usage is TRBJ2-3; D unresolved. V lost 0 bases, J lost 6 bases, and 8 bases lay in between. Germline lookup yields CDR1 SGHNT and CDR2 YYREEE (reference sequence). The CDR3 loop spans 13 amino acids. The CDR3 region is CASSLDIRDTQYF. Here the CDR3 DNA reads TGTGCCAGCAGCTTGGATATTAGGGATACGCAGTATTTT.

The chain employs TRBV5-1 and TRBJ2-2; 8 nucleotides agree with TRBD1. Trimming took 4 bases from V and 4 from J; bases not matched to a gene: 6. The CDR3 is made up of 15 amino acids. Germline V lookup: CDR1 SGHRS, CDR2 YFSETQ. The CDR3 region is CASSHGQGGTGELFF. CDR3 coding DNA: TGCGCCAGCAGCCACGGACAGGGCGGCACCGGGGAGCTGTTTTTT.

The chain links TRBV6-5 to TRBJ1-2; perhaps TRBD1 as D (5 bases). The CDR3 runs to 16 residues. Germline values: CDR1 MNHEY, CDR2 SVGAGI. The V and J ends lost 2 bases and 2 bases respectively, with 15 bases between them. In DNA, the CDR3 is TGTGCCAGCAGTTACCTCGGTGCCTGGGGGAACTATGGCTACACCTTC. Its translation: CASSYLGAWGNYGYTF.

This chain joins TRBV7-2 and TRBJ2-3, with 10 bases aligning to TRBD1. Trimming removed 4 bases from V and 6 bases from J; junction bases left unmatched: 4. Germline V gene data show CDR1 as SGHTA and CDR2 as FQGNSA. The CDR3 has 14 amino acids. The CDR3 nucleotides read TGTGCCAGCAGCTCAAAGGACAGGGGGGATACGCAGTATTTT. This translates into CASSSKDRGDTQYF.

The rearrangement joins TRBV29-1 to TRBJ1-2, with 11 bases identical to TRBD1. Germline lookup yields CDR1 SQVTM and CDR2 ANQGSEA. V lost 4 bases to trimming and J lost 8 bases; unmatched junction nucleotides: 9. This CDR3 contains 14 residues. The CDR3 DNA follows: TGCAGCGTTGTCCGATCCGGGACAGGGGGAGGCTACACCTTC. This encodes CSVVRSGTGGGYTF.